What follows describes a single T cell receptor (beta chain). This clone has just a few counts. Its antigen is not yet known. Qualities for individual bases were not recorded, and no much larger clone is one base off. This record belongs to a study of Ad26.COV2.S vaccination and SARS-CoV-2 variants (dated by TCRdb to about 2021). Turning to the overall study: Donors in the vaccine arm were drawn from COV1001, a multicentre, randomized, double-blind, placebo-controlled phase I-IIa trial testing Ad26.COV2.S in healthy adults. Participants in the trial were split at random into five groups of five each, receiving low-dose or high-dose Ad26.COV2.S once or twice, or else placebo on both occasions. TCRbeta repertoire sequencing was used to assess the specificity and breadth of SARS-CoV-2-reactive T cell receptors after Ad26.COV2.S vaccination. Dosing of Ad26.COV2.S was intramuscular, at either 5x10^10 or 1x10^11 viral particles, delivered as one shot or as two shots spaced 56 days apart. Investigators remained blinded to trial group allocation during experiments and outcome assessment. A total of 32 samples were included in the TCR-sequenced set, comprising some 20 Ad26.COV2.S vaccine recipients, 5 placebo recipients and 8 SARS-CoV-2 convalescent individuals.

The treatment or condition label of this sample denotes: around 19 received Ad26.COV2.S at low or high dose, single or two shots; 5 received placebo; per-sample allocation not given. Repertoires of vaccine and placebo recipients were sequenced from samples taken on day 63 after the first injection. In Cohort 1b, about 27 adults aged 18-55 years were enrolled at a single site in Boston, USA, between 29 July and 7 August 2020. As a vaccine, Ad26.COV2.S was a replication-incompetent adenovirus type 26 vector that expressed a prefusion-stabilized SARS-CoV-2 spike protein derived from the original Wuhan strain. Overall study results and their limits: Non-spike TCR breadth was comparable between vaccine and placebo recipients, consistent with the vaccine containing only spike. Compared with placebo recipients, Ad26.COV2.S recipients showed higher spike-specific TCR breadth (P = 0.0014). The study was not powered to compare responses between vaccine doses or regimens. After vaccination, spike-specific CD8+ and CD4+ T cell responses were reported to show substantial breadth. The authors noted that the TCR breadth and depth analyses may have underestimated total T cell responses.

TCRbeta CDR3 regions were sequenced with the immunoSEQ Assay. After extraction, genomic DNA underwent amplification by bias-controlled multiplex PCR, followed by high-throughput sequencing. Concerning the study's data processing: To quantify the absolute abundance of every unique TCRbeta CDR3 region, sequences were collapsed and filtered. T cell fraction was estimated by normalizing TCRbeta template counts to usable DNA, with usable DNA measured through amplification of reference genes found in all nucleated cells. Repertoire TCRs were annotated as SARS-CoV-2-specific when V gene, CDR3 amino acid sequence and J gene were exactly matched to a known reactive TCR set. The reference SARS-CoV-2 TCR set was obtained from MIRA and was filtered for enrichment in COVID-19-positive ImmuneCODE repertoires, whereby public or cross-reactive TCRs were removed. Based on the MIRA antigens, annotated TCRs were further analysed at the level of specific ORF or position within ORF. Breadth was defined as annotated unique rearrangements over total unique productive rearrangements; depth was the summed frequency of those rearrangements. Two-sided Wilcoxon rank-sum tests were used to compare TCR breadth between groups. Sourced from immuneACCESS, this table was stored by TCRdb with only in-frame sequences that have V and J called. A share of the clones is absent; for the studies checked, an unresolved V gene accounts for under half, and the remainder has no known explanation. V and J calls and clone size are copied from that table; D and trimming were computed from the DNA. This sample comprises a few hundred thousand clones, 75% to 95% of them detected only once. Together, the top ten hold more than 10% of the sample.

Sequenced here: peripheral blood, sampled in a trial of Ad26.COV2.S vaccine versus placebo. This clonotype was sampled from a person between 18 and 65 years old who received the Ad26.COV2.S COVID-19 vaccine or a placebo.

This receptor carries the CDR3 CASSGGAVLSYNEQFF. The DNA sequence follows: TGTGCCAGCAGCGGGGGAGCGGTACTCTCCTACAATGAGCAGTTCTTC. The chain employs TRBV25-1 and TRBJ2-1; TRBD2 is possibly the D segment (6 matching bases). Looking up the germline V gene yields CDR1 MGHDK and CDR2 SYGVNS. A distance of 15 bases separates the germline ends of V and J, which lose 6 bases and 0 bases respectively. Including cysteine and phenylalanine, the CDR3 has 16 amino acids. Only the CDR3 part of the read is kept: 48 bases, read in frame from the first base. Supplemented by the reference TRBV25-1 and TRBJ2-1 proteins around the CDR3, the complete variable domain is EADIYQTPRYLVIGTGKKITLECSQTMGHDKMYWYQQDPGMELHLIHYSYGVNSTEKGDLSSESTVSRIRTEHFPLTLESARPSHTSQYLCASSGGAVLSYNEQFFGPGTRLTVL.